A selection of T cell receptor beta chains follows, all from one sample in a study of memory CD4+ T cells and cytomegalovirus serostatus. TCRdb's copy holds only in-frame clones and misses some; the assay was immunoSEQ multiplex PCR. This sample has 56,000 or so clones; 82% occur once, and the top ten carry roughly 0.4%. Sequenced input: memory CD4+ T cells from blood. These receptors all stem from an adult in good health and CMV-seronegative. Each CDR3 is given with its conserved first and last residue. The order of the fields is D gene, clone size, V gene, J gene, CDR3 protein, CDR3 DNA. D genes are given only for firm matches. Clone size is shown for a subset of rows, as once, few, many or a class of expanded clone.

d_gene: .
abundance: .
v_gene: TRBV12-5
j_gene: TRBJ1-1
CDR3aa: CASGLWGAEAFF
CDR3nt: TGTGCTAGTGGTTTGTGGGGTGCTGAAGCTTTCTTT

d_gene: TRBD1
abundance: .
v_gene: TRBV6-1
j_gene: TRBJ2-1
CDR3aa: CASSEKDRGRDNEQFF
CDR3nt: TGTGCCAGCAGTGAAAAGGACAGGGGAAGGGACAATGAGCAGTTCTTC

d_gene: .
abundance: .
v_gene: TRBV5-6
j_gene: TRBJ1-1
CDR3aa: CASSLAAGLTEAFF
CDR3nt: TGTGCCAGCAGCTTGGCCGCGGGGCTCACTGAAGCTTTCTTT

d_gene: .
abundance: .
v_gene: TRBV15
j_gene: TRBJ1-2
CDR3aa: CATSSFRQDREAGPGYTF
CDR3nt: TGTGCCACCAGCAGCTTTCGACAGGATAGAGAAGCCGGTCCTGGCTACACCTTC

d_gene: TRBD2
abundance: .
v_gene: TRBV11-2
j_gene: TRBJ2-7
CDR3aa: CASSLVGGYEQYF
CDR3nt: TGTGCCAGCAGCTTAGTCGGGGGGTACGAGCAGTACTTC

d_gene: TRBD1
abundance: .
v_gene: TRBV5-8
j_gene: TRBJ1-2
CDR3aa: CASSSRTGRSNYGYTF
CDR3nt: TGTGCCAGCAGCTCCAGGACAGGGAGAAGTAACTATGGCTACACCTTC

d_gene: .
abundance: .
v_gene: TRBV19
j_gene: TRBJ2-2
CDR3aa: CASTIGHSTGELFF
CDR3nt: TGTGCCAGTACTATCGGACACAGCACCGGGGAGCTGTTTTTT

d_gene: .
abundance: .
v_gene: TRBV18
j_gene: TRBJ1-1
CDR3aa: CASSPQQNTEAFF
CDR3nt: TGTGCCAGCTCACCACAACAGAACACTGAAGCTTTCTTT

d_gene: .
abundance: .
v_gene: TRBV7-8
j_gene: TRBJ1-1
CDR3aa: CASSLIVGVSEAFF
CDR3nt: TGTGCCAGCAGCTTAATTGTAGGCGTCAGTGAAGCTTTCTTT

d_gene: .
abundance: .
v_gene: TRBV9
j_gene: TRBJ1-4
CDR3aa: CASSRGSTNEKLFF
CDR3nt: TGTGCCAGCAGCCGGGGCTCAACTAATGAAAAACTGTTTTTT

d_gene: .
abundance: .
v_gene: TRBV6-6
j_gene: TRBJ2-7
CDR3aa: CASSYSQGYEQYF
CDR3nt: TGTGCCAGCAGTTACTCGCAGGGCTACGAGCAGTACTTC

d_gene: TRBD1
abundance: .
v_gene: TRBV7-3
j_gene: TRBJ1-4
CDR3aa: CASSLRPGTDEKLFF
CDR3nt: TGTGCCAGCAGCTTAAGACCCGGGACAGATGAAAAACTGTTTTTT

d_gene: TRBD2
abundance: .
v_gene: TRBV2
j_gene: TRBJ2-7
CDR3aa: CASSDALRGAYEQYF
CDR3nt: TGTGCCAGCAGTGACGCTTTGCGGGGGGCCTACGAGCAGTACTTC

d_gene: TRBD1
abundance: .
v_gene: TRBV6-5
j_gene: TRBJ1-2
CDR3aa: CASSNRDRGGYTF
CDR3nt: TGTGCCAGCAGTAACCGGGACAGGGGCGGCTACACCTTC

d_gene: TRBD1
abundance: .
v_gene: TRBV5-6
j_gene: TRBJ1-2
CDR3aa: CASSPDRVQGHGYTF
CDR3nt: TGTGCCAGCAGCCCCGACAGGGTGCAAGGACATGGCTACACCTTC

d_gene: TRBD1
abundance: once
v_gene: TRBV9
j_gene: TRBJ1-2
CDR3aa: CASSVTGQGSGGYTF
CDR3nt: TGTGCCAGCAGCGTAACAGGACAGGGGTCGGGTGGCTACACCTTC

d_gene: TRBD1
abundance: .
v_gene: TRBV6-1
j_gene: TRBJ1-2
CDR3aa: CASINRGLNYGYTF
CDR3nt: TGTGCCAGCATTAACAGGGGGCTGAACTATGGCTACACCTTC

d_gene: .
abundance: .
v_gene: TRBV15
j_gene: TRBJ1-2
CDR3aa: CATNAGNYGYTF
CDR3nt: TGTGCCACCAATGCGGGGAACTATGGCTACACCTTC

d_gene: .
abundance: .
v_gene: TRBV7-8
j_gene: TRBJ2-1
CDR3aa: CASSPDMVEQFF
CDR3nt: TGTGCCAGCAGTCCAGATATGGTTGAGCAGTTCTTC

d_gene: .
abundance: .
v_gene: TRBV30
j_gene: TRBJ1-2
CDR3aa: CAWSSEGYGGYTF
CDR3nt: TGTGCCTGGAGTTCGGAAGGGTACGGTGGCTACACCTTC

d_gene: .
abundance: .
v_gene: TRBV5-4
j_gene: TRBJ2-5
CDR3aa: CASSFRAETQYF
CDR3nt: TGTGCCAGCAGCTTCCGTGCCGAGACCCAGTACTTC

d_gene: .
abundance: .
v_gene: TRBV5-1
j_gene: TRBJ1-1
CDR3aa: CASSLGDILNTEAFF
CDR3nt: TGCGCCAGCAGCCTAGGGGACATTTTGAACACTGAAGCTTTCTTT

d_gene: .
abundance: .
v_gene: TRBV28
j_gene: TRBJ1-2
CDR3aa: CASATGAASPYGYTF
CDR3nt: TGTGCCAGCGCAACCGGGGCCGCAAGCCCATATGGCTACACCTTC

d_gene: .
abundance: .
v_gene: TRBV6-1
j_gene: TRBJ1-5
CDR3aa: CASSATGWGQPQHF
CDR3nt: TGTGCCAGCAGTGCTACAGGGTGGGGTCAGCCCCAGCATTTT

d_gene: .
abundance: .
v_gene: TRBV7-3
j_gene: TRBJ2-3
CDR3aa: CASSLRGTHTDTQYF
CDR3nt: TGTGCCAGCAGCTTACGGGGGACTCACACAGATACGCAGTATTTT

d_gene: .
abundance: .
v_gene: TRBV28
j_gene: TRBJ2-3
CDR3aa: CASIRDSVSSTQYF
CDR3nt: TGTGCCAGCATAAGGGACTCGGTCTCCAGTACGCAGTATTTT

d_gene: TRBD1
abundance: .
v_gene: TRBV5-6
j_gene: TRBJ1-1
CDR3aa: CASSLSRGAEAFF
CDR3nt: TGTGCCAGCAGCTTGAGCAGGGGGGCTGAAGCTTTCTTT

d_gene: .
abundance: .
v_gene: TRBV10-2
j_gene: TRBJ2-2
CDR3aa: CASSMISGNTGELFF
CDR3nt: TGCGCCAGCAGTATGATAAGCGGTAACACCGGGGAGCTGTTTTTT

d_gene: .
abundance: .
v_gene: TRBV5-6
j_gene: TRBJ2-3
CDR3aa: CASSVGGPSADTQYF
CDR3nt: TGTGCCAGCAGCGTCGGCGGCCCCAGCGCAGATACGCAGTATTTT

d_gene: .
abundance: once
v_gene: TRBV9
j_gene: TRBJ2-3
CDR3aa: CASSSVLTDTQYF
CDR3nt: TGTGCCAGCAGCTCCGTCCTCACAGATACGCAGTATTTT

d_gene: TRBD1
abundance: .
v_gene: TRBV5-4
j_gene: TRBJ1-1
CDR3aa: CASSWGTGGAMNTEAFF
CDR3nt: TGTGCCAGCAGCTGGGGGACAGGGGGGGCTATGAACACTGAAGCTTTCTTT

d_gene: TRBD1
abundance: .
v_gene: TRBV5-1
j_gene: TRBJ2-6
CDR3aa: CASSRGGATGANVLTF
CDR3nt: TGCGCCAGCAGCAGAGGGGGCGCAACTGGGGCCAACGTCCTGACTTTC

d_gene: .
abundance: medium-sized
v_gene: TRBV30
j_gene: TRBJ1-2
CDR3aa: CAWSQVNYGYTF
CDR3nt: TGTGCCTGGAGTCAGGTAAACTATGGCTACACCTTC

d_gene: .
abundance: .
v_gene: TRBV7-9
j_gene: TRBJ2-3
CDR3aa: CASSLVRQGADTQYF
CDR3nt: TGTGCCAGCAGCTTAGTCCGTCAGGGAGCAGATACGCAGTATTTT

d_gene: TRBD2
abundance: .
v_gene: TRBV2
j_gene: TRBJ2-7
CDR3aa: CASILRSPSGGGNEQYF
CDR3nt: TGTGCCAGCATCCTGCGAAGCCCCAGCGGGGGAGGCAACGAGCAGTACTTC

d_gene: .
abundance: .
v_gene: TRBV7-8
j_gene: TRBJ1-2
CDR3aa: CASSLERTPYGYTF
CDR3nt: TGTGCCAGCAGCTTAGAGCGAACACCCTATGGCTACACCTTC

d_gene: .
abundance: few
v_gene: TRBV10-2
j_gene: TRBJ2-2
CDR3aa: CASSDGRRWTGELFF
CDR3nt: TGCGCCAGCAGTGATGGCAGGCGTTGGACCGGGGAGCTGTTTTTT

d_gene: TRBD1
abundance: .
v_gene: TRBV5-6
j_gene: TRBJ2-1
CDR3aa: CASRLGQGLYNEQFF
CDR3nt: TGTGCCAGCCGCTTAGGACAGGGACTCTACAATGAGCAGTTCTTC

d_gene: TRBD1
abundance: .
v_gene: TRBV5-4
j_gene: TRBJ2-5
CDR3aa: CASSPRTGQETQYF
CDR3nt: TGTGCCAGCAGCCCGCGGACAGGCCAAGAGACCCAGTACTTC

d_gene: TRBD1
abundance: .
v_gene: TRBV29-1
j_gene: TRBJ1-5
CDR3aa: CSDESGCRGCNQPQHF
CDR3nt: TGCAGCGACGAGTCAGGGTGCAGGGGGTGCAATCAGCCCCAGCATTTT